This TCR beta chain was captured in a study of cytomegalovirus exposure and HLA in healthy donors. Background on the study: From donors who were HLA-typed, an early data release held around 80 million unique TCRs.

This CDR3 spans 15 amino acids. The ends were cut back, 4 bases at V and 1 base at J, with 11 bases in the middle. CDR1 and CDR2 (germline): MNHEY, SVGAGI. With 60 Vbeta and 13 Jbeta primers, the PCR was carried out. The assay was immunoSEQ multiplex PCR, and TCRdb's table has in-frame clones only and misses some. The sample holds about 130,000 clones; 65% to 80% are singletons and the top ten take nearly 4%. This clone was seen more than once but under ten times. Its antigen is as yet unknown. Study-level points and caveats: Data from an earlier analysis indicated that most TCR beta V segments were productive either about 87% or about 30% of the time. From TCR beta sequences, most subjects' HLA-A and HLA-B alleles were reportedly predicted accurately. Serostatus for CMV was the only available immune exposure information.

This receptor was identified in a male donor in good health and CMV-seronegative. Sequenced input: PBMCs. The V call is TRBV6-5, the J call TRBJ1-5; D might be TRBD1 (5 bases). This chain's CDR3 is CASSFTGQSNQPQHF. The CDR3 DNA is TGTGCCAGCAGTTTCACTGGACAAAGCAATCAGCCCCAGCATTTT.